The source of this TCR beta chain is a study of blood T cell repertoires in COVID-19. Study-wide context: Acute and convalescent COVID-19 specimens originated in the United States, Italy and Spain. The cDNA or gDNA used as material had been derived from T cells, B-cell-depleted T cells, or PBMCs.

The CDR3 is made up of 16 amino acids. The germline gives CDR1 SGDLS, CDR2 YYNGEE. Trimming removed 0 bases from V and 7 bases from J, with 16 bases in between. How the authors handled the data: The assay estimated nucleated cells by amplifying reference gene primers. TCRdb's copy holds only in-frame clones and misses some; the assay was immunoSEQ multiplex PCR. Clonal size and the V and J genes are those of that table, whereas D and trimming came from the DNA. The sample consists of some 69,000 clones, 79% of them appearing once. Sequencing was carried out using peripheral blood. The TCR comes from a man aged 55 to 70 with acute or convalescent COVID-19. This chain connects TRBV9 to TRBJ2-2, with D tentatively TRBD2 (6 bases). CDR3 loop: CASSVAAGTEDGELFF. CDR3 nucleotide sequence: TGTGCCAGCAGCGTAGCTGCCGGGACTGAAGACGGGGAGCTGTTTTTT.